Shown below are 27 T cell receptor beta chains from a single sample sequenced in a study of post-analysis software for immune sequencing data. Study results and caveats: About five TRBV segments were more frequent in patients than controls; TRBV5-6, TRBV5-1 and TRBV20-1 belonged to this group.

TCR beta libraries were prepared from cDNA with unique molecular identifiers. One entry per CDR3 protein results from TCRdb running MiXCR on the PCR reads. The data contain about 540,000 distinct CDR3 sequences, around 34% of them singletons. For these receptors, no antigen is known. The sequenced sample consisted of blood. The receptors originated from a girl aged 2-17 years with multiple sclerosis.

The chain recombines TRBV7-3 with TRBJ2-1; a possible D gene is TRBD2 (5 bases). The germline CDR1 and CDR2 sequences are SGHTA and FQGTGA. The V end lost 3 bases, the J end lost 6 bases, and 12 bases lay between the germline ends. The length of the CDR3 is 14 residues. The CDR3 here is CASSFREISNEQFF. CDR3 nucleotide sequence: TGTGCCAGCAGCTTTAGGGAGATCAGCAATGAGCAGTTCTTC.

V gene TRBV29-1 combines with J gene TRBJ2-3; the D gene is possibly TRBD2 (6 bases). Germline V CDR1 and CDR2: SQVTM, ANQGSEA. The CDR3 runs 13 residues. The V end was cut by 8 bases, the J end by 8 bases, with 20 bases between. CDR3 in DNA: TGCAGCAGTTCCGGGACTGGCCGGGGTACGCAGTATTTT. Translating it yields CSSSGTGRGTQYF.

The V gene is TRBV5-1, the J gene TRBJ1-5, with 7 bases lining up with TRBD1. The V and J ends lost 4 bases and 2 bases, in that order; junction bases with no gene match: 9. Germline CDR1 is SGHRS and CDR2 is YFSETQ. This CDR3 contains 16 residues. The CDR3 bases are TGCGCCAGCAGCCCTGGGACAGTTTACGGCAATCAGCCCCAGCATTTT. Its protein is CASSPGTVYGNQPQHF.

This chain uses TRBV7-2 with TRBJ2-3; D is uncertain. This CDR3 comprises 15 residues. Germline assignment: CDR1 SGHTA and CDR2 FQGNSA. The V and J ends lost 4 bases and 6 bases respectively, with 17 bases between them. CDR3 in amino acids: CASSSMGRAPDTQYF. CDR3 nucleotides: TGTGCCAGCAGCTCCATGGGCCGGGCCCCCGATACGCAGTATTTT.

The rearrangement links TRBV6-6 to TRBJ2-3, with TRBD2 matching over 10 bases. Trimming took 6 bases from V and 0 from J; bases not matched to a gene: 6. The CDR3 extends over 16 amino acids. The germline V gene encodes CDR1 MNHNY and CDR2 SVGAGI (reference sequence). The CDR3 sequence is CASRRASGGSTDTQYF. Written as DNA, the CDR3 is TGTGCCAGCAGAAGGGCTAGCGGGGGAAGCACAGATACGCAGTATTTT.

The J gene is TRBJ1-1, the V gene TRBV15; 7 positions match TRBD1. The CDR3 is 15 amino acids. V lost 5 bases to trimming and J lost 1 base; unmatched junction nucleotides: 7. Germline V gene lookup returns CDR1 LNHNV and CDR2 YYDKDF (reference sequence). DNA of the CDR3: TGTGCCACCAGCGGCGGGGGGACAGCGAACACTGAAGCTTTCTTT. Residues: CATSGGGTANTEAFF.

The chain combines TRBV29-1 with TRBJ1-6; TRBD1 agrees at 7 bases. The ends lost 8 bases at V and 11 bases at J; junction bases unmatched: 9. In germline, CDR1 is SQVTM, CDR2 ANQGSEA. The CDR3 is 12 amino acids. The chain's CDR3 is CSHQQGSPPLHF. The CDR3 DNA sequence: TGCAGCCACCAACAGGGGAGCCCACCCCTCCACTTT.

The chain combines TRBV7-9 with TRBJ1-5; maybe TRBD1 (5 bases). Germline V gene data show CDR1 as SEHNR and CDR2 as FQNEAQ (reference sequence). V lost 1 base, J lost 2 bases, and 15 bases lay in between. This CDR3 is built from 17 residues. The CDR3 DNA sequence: TGTGCCAGCAGCTTAGGAATCAAGGGGAAAGGCAATCAGCCCCAGCATTTT. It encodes CASSLGIKGKGNQPQHF. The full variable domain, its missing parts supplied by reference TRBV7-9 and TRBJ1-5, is DTGVSQNPRHKITKRGQNVTFRCDPISEHNRLYWYRQTLGQGPEFLTYFQNEAQLEKSRLLSDRFSAERPKGSFSTLEIQRTEQGDSAMYLCASSLGIKGKGNQPQHFGDGTRLSIL.

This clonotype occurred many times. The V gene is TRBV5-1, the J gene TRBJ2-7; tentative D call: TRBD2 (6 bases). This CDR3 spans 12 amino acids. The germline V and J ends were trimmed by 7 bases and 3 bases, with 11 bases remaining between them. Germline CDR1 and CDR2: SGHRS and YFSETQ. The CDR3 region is CASGLRGYEQYF. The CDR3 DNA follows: TGCGCCAGCGGACTAAGGGGCTACGAGCAGTACTTC. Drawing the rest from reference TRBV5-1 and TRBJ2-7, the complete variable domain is KAGVTQTPRYLIKTRGQQVTLSCSPISGHRSVSWYQQTPGQGLQFLFEYFSETQRNKGNFPGRFSGRQFSNSRSEMNVSTLELGDSALYLCASGLRGYEQYFGPGTRLTVT.

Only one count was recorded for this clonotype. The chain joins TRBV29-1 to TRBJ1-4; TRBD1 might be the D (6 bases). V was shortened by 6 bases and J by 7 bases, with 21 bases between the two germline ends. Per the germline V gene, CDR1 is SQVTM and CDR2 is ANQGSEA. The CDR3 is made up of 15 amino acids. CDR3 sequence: CSVLGANSGSEKLFF. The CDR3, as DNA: TGCAGCGTGCTGGGGGCGAACAGCGGGAGTGAAAAACTGTTTTTT.

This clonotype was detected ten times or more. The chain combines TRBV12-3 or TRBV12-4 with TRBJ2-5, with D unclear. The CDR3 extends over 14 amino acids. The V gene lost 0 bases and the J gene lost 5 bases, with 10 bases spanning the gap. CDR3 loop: CASSLAAGMETQYF. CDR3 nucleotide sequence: TGTGCCAGCAGTTTAGCGGCTGGGATGGAGACCCAGTACTTC.

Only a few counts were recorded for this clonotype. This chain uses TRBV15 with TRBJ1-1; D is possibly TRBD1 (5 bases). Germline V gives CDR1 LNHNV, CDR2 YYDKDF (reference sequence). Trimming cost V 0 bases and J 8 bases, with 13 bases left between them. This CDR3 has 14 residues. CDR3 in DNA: TGTGCCACCAGCAGAGATGGGGCGACAGAAGAAGCTTTCTTT. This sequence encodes CATSRDGATEEAFF.

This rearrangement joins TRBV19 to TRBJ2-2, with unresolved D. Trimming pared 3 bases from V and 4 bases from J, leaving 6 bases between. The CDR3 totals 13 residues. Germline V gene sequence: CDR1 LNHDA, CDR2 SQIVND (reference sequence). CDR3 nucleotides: TGTGCCAGTAGTATCCCGGGCACCGGGGAGCTGTTTTTT. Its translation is CASSIPGTGELFF.

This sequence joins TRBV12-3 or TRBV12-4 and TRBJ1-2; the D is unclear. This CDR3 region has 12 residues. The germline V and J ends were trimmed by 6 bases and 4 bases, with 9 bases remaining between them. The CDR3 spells CASRLSIYGYTF. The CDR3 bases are TGTGCCAGCAGACTCAGCATCTATGGCTACACCTTC.

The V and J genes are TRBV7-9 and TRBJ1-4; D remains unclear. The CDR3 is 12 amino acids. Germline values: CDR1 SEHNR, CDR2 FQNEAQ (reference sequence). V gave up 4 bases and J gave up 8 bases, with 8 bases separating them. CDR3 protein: CASSSLWEKLFF. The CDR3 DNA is TGTGCCAGCAGCTCGCTGTGGGAAAAACTGTTTTTT.

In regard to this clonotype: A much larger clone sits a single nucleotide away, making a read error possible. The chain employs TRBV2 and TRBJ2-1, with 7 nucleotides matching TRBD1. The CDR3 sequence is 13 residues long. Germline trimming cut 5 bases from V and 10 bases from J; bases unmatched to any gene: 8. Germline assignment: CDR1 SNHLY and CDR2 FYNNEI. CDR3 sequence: CASSPGQSYEQFF. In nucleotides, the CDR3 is TGTGCCAGCAGTCCGGGACAGTCCTACGAGCAGTTCTTC.

The chain's CDR3 is CSVEEHAFNEKLFF. The CDR3 DNA reads as TGCAGCGTTGAAGAACATGCCTTTAATGAAAAACTGTTTTTT. The chain combines TRBV29-1 with TRBJ1-4; D unclear. Germline V gene data show CDR1 as SQVTM and CDR2 as ANQGSEA. V lost 0 bases and J 4 bases, leaving 9 bases between the germline ends. The CDR3 runs to 14 residues.

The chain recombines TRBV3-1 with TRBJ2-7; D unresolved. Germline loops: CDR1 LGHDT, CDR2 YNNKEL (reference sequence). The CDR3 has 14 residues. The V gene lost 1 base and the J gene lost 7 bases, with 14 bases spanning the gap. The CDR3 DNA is TGTGCCAGCAGCCAAGGACTGGAATTGGGGGAGCAGTACTTC. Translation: CASSQGLELGEQYF.

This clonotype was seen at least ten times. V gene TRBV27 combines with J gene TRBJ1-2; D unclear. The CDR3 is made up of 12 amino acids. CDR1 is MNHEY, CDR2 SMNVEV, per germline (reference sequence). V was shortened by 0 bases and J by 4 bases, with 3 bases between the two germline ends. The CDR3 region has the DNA TGTGCCAGCAGTTTATCCGGCTATGGCTACACCTTC. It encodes CASSLSGYGYTF.

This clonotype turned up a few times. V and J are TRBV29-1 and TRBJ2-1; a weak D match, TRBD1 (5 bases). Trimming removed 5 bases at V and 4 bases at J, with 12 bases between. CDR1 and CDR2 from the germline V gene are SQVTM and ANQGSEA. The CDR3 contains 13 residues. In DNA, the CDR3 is TGCAGCGTTACAGGTACCATTTACAATGAGCAGTTCTTC. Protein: CSVTGTIYNEQFF.

The CDR3 spells CASSDQGAGGANVLTF. The CDR3 DNA reads TGTGCCAGCAGCGATCAGGGGGCTGGTGGGGCCAACGTCCTGACTTTC. The V call is TRBV9, the J call TRBJ2-6; TRBD1 matches at 8 bases. This CDR3 comprises 16 residues. Germline-derived CDR1 and CDR2 are SGDLS and YYNGEE. J was trimmed by 3 bases and V by 3 bases; bases with no gene match: 5.

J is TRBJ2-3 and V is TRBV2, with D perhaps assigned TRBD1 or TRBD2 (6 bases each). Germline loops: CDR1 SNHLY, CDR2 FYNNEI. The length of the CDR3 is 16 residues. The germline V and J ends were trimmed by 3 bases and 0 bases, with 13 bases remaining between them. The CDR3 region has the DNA TGTGCCAGCAGTGACCAAGGGGGGATAAGCACAGATACGCAGTATTTT. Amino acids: CASSDQGGISTDTQYF.

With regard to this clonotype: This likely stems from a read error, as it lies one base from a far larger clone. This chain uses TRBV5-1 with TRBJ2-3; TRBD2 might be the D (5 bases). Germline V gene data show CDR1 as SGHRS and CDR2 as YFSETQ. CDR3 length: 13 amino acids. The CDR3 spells CVSSLEGTDTQYF. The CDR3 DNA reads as TGCGTCAGCAGCTTGGAGGGCACAGATACGCAGTATTTT.

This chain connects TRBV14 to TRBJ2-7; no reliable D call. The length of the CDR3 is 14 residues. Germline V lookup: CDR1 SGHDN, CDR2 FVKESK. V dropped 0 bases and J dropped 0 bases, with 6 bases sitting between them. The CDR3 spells CASSQDVSSYEQYF. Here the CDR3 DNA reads TGTGCCAGCAGCCAAGATGTCAGCTCCTACGAGCAGTACTTC.

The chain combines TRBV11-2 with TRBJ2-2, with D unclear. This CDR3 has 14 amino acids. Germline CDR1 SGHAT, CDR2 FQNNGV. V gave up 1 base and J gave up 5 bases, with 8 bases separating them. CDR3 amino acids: CASSLVPRTGELFF. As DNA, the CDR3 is TGTGCCAGCAGCTTAGTCCCTAGAACCGGGGAGCTGTTTTTT.

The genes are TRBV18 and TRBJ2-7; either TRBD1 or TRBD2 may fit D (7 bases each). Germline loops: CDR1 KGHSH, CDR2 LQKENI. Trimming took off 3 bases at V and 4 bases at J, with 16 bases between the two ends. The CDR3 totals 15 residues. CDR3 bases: TGTGCCAGCTCACCCCCAGGGGGGGCTCCTTACGAGCAGTACTTC. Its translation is CASSPPGGAPYEQYF.

Here the CDR3 reads CSVERRGKGRSYGYTF. In DNA form, the CDR3 reads TGCAGCGTTGAACGTAGGGGGAAAGGGAGGAGCTATGGCTACACCTTC. This rearrangement joins TRBV29-1 to TRBJ1-2, with D perhaps matching TRBD1 (6 bases). The CDR3 length is 16 residues. From germline, CDR1 is SQVTM and CDR2 ANQGSEA. The V and J ends lost 2 bases and 4 bases respectively, with 20 bases between them.